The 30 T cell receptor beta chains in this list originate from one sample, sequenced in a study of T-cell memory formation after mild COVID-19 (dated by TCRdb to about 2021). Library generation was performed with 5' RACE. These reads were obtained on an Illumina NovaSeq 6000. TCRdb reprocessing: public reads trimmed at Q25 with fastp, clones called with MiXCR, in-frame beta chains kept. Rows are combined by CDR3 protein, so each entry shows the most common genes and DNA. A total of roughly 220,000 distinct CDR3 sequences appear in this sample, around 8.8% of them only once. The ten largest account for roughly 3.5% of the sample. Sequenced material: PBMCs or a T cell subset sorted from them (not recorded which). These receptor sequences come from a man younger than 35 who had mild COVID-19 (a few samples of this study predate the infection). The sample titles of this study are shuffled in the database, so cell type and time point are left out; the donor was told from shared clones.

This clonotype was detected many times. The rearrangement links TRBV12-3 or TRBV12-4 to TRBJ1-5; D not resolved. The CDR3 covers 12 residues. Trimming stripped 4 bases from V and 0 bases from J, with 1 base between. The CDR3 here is CASSYSNQPQHF. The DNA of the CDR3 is TGTGCCAGCAGTTATAGCAATCAGCCCCAGCATTTT.

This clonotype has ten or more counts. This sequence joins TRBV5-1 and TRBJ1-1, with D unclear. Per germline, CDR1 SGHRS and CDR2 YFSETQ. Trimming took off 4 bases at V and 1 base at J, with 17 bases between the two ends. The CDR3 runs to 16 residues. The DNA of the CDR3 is TGCGCCAGCAGCCCCTTAGCTTCCTTTCCGAACACTGAAGCTTTCTTT. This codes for CASSPLASFPNTEAFF.

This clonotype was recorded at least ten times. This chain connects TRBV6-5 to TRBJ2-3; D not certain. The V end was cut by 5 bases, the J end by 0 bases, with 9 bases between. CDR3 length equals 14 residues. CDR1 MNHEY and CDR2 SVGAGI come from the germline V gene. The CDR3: CASSPPGSTDTQYF. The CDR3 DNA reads TGTGCCAGCAGTCCGCCGGGCAGCACAGATACGCAGTATTTT.

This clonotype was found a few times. This chain's CDR3 is CASSSPLTGAGANVLTF. CDR3 sequence (DNA): TGCGCCAGCAGCTCGCCTTTAACAGGGGCTGGGGCCAACGTCCTGACTTTC. The rearrangement joins TRBV5-1 to TRBJ2-6, with TRBD1 identical over 7 bases. The V and J ends lost 3 bases and 2 bases, in that order; junction bases with no gene match: 8. Germline CDR1 SGHRS, CDR2 YFSETQ. The CDR3 has 17 residues.

The CDR3: CASSLAIPPDTQYF. CDR3 DNA: TGCGCCAGCAGCTTGGCAATACCACCGGATACGCAGTATTTT. This chain connects TRBV5-1 to TRBJ2-3, with unresolved D. CDR1 SGHRS and CDR2 YFSETQ come from the germline V gene. V lost 0 bases and J lost 6, with 11 bases in between. This CDR3 contains 14 residues.

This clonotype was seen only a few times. The CDR3 DNA follows: TGTGCCATCAGTGTGGGACCTGGGGACTACGAGCAGTACTTC. Its translation is CAISVGPGDYEQYF. The V call is TRBV10-3, the J call TRBJ2-7, with D perhaps being TRBD1 or TRBD2 (5 bases each). The CDR3 is made up of 14 amino acids. Germline values: CDR1 ENHRY, CDR2 SYGVKD. Trimming cost V 4 bases and J 3 bases, with 13 bases left between them.

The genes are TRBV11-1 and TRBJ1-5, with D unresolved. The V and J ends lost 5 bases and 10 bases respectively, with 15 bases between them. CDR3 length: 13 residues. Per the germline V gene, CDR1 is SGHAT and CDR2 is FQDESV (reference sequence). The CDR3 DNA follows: TGTGCCAGCAGCCCCGGGCCCTCCGAACCCCAGCATTTT. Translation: CASSPGPSEPQHF.

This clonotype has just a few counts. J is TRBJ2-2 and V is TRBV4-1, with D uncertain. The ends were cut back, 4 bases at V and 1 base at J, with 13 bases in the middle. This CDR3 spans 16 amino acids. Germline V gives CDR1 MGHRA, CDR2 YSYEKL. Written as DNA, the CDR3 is TGCGCCAGCAGCCCCTTGGGCCACGAGAACACCGGGGAGCTGTTTTTT. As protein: CASSPLGHENTGELFF.

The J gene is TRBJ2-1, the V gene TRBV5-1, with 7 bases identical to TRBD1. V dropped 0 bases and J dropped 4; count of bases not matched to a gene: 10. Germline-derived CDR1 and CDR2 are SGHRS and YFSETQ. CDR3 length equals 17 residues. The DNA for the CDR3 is TGCGCCAGCAGCTTGGCCCCGACAGGGCCCCTTTACAATGAGCAGTTCTTC. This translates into CASSLAPTGPLYNEQFF.

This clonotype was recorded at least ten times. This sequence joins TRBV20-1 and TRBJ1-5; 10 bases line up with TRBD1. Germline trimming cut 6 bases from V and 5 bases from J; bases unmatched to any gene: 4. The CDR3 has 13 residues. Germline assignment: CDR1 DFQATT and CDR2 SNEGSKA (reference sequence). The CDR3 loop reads CSARQGAYQPQHF. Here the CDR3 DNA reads TGCAGTGCCAGACAGGGGGCGTATCAGCCCCAGCATTTT.

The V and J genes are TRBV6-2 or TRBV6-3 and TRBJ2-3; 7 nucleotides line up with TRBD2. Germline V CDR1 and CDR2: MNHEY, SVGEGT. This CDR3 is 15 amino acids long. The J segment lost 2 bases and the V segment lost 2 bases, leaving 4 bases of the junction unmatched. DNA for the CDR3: TGTGCCAGCAGTTACGGGCTAGCGGACACAGATACGCAGTATTTT. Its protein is CASSYGLADTDTQYF.

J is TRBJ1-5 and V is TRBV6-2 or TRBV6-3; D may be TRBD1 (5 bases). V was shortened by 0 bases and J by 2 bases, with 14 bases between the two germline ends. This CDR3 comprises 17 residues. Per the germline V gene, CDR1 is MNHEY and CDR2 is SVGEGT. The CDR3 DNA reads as TGTGCCAGCAGTTACTCGATAGGAGGGGATGGCAATCAGCCCCAGCATTTT. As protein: CASSYSIGGDGNQPQHF.

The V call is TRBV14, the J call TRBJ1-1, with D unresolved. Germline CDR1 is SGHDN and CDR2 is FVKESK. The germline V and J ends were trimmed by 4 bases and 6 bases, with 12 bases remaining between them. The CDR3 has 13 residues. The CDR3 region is CASSLPGVSEAFF. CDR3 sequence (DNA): TGTGCCAGCAGCCTCCCGGGAGTTTCTGAAGCTTTCTTT.

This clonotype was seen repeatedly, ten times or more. The CDR3 reads CASSEGTGSYEQYF. The DNA for the CDR3 is TGCGCCAGCAGTGAGGGTACAGGGAGCTACGAGCAGTACTTC. The chain combines TRBV10-1 with TRBJ2-7; D perhaps matches TRBD1 (6 bases). The CDR3 is 14 amino acids. From germline, CDR1 is WNHNN and CDR2 SYGVQD (reference sequence). Trimming took off 2 bases at V and 3 bases at J, with 11 bases between the two ends.

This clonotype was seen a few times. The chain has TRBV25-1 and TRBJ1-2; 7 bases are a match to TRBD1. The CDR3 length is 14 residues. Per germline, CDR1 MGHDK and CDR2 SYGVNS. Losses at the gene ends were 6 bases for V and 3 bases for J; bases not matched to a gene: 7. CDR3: CASSQPGTDYGYTF. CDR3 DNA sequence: TGTGCCAGCAGCCAGCCCGGGACAGACTATGGCTACACCTTC.

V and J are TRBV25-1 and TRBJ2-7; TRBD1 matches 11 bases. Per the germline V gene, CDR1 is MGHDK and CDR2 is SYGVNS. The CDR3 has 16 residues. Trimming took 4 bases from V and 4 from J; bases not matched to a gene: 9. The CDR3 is CASSAPPGQGDYEQYF. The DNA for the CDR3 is TGTGCCAGCAGTGCCCCGCCGGGACAGGGGGATTACGAGCAGTACTTC.

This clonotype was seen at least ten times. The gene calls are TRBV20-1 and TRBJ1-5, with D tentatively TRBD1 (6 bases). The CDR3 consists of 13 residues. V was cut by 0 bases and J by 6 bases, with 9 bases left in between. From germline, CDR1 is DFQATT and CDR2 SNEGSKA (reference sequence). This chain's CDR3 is CSARDGGGQPQHF. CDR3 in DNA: TGCAGTGCTAGAGATGGAGGGGGTCAGCCCCAGCATTTT.

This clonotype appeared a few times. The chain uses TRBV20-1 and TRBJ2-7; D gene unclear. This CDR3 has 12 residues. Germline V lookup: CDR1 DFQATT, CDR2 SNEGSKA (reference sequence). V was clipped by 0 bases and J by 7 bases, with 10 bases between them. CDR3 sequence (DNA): TGCAGTGCTAGAGAGACGAATCGGGAGCAGTACTTC. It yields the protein CSARETNREQYF.

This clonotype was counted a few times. CDR3 bases: TGTGCCAGCAGTTACGTCGGGGGAGACCAAGAGACCCAGTACTTC. Translated: CASSYVGGDQETQYF. The V gene is TRBV6-2 or TRBV6-3, the J gene TRBJ2-5; D might be TRBD2 (6 bases). Germline V CDR1 and CDR2: MNHEY, SVGEGT. This CDR3 is 15 amino acids long. The germline V and J ends were trimmed by 2 bases and 0 bases, with 10 bases remaining between them.

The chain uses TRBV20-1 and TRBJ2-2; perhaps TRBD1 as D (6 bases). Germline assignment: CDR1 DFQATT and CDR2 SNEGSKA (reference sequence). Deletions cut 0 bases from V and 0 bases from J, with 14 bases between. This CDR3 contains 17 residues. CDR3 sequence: CSARDLRDTSNTGELFF. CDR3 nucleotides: TGCAGTGCTAGAGATCTCCGGGACACCTCGAACACCGGGGAGCTGTTTTTT.

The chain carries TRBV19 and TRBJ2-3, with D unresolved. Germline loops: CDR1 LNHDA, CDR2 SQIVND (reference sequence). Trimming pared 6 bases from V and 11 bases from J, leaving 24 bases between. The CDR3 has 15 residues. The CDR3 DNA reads TGTGCCAGTAGCCCAGCAATCGTTGCGTTTGGTGTGCAGTATTTT. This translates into CASSPAIVAFGVQYF.

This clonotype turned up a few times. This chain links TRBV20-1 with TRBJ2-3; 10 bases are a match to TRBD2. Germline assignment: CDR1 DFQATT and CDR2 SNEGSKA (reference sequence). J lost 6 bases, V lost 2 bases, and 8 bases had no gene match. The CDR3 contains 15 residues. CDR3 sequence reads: CSARPGTSATDTQYF. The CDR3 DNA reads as TGCAGTGCTAGACCCGGGACTAGCGCGACTGATACGCAGTATTTT.

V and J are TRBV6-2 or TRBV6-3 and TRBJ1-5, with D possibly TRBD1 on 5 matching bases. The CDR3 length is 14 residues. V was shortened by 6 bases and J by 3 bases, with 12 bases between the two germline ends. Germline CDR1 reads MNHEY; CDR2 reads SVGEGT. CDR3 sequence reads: CASSVRGSNQPQHF. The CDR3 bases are TGTGCCAGCAGCGTGAGGGGATCCAATCAGCCCCAGCATTTT.

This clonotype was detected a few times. This CDR3 is CASSKAGTGHYEQYF. Here the CDR3 DNA reads TGTGCCAGCAGCAAAGCGGGGACAGGGCACTACGAGCAGTACTTC. The chain carries TRBV21-1 and TRBJ2-7; TRBD1, as called in the table, went unchecked against the DNA. TRBV21-1 corresponds to a pseudogene. This CDR3 spans 15 amino acids.

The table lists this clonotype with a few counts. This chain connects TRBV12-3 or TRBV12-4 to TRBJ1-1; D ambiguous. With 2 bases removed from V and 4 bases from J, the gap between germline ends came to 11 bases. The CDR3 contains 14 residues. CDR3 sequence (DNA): TGTGCCAGCAGTTTAAGCATGTCAGCCACTGAAGCTTTCTTT. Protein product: CASSLSMSATEAFF.

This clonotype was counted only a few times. As DNA, the CDR3 is TGTGCCAGCAGTCCCGGGGGGGTCAGCTACGAGCAGTACGTC. Its protein product is CASSPGGVSYEQYV. The chain combines TRBV28 with TRBJ2-7; TRBD2 agrees at 8 bases. V was pared by 5 bases and J by 3 bases, with 6 bases of the junction left unmatched. Germline CDR1 reads MDHEN; CDR2 reads SYDVKM. The CDR3 is 14 amino acids.

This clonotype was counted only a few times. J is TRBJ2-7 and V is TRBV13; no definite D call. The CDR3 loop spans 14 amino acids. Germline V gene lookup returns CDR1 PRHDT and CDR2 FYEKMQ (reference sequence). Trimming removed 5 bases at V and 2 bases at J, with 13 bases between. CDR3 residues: CASSPDRAPYEQYF. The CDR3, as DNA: TGTGCCAGCAGCCCAGATAGGGCCCCCTACGAGCAGTACTTC.

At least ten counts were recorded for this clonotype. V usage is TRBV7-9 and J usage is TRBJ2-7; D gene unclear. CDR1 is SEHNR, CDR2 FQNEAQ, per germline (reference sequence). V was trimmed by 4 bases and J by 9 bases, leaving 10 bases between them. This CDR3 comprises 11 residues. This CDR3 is CASSSPSRQYF. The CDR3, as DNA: TGTGCCAGCAGCTCCCCGTCCCGGCAGTACTTC.

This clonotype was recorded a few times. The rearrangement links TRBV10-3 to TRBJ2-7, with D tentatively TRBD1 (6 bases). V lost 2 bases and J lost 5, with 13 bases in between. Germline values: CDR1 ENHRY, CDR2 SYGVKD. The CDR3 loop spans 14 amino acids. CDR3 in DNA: TGTGCCATCAGTGAGACCTACAGGGTCCACGAGCAGTACTTC. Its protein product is CAISETYRVHEQYF.

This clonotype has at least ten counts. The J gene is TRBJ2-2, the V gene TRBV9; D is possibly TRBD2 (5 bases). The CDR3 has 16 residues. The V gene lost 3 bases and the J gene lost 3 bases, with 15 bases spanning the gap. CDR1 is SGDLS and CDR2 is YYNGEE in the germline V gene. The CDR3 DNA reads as TGTGCCAGCAGCGCTCTAGCCTCTCCCCACACCGGGGAGCTGTTTTTT. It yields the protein CASSALASPHTGELFF.